This T cell receptor (beta chain) was retrieved from a study of brain metastases from non-small cell lung cancer. Comments on this clone: Antigen: not known.

Sequenced by immunoSEQ multiplex PCR; TCRdb stores in-frame clones only, minus some. The sample carries around 2,000 clones, roughly 84% recorded once. Germline CDR1 and CDR2: LGHNA and YNFKEQ. V was clipped by 0 bases and J by 3 bases; unmatched bases: 4. This CDR3 has 16 amino acids. Findings and limits, study-wide: Brain metastases shared most TCR repertoire with primaries, with sparse T cells. Compared with primary tumors, brain metastases showed less T-cell infiltration. T-cell clones appeared expanded in nearly 65% of brain metastases relative to matched primary tumors.

The chain couples TRBV4-2 to TRBJ2-2, with 7 bases matching TRBD2. The source material was tissue from a brain metastasis. The origin of this receptor is a donor aged 40 or over with non-small cell lung cancer. The chain's CDR3 is CASSQEAGIDTGELFF. CDR3 DNA: TGTGCCAGCAGCCAAGAAGCGGGAATCGACACCGGGGAGCTGTTTTTT.